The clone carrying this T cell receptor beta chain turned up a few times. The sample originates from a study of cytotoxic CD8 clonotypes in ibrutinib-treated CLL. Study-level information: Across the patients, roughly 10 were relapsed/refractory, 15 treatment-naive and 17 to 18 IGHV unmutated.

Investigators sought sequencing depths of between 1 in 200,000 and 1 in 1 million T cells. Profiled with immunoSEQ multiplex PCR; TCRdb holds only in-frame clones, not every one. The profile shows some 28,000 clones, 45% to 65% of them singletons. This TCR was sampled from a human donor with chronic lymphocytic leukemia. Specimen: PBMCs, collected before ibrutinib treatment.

CDR3 protein: CASSLSGWSTEAFF. The CDR3 DNA reads TGTGCCAGCAGCTTATCAGGGTGGAGCACTGAAGCTTTCTTT. The chain uses TRBV7-9 and TRBJ1-1, with D perhaps TRBD1 (5 bases). V gave up 2 bases and J gave up 4 bases, with 11 bases separating them. The CDR3 length is 14 residues. Germline loops: CDR1 SEHNR, CDR2 FQNEAQ (reference sequence).